This TCR beta chain was sequenced in a study of CD4 T cells in relation to SARS-CoV-2 and coronaviruses. Whole-study context: Shared crossreactive spike epitopes were mapped to their HLA restriction.

On this clone itself: Its antigen is not identified.

Whole-study findings and limits: SARS-CoV-2-driven expansion was significantly weaker in crossreactive than monoreactive clones.

Profiled with immunoSEQ multiplex PCR; TCRdb holds only in-frame clones, not every one. The sample includes some 21,000 clones, about 80% of them seen just once. The germline V gene has CDR1 LGHNT and CDR2 FRNRAP. The CDR3 totals 17 residues. Losses at the gene ends were 1 base for V and 1 base for J; bases not matched to a gene: 8. Before the COVID-19 pandemic, during about 2011-2019, CD4+ T cells were taken from unexposed donors. CD4+ T cells were isolated from the cells after around 9 days of culture. Sequenced sample: CD4+ T cells from PBMCs, cultured in vitro. The clonotype comes from a human donor in good health. The rearrangement uses TRBV12-5 and TRBJ2-5; 8 nucleotides match TRBD2. The CDR3, as DNA: TGTGCTAGTGGTTTGGGAACTAGCGGCTACGTCCAAGAGACCCAGTACTTC. It is translated as CASGLGTSGYVQETQYF.